Listed here is a single TCR beta chain. These data are taken from a study of T cell responses to AZD1222 COVID-19 vaccine. V lost 4 bases to trimming and J lost 7 bases, with 14 bases between them. CDR3 length equals 14 residues. Looked up from germline, CDR1 is LNHDA and CDR2 is SQIVND (reference sequence). The data were produced by immunoSEQ multiplex PCR, yet TCRdb's version contains in-frame clones alone and is incomplete. The data show roughly 110,000 clones, with around 93% seen just once and 8% to 9.5% held by the top ten. Material: peripheral blood, obtained 28 days after the second AZD1222 dose. V is TRBV19 and J is TRBJ2-1; possible D gene TRBD1, 6 bases. The sequence was collected from an adult who received the AZD1222 COVID-19 vaccine. For the CDR3, the DNA is TGTGCCAGTAGTAACTCTCAGGGGAGTAATGAGCAGTTCTTC. Translating gives CASSNSQGSNEQFF.